This section outlines one T cell receptor beta chain sequence together with its context. Its binding antigen is unknown. Nothing much larger sits one base from this clone, and base qualities are not available. The cohort comprised some 730 healthy bone marrow donors. All cohort members were sampled while nominally healthy, although unrecorded immune exposures were likely present. The donor was CMV seropositive and belonged to the group of more than 250 seropositive cohort members. A peripheral blood sample was provided by each donor, and peripheral blood mononuclear cells were used for TCR beta sequencing. Genomic DNA was extracted from the blood cell samples with the Qiagen DNeasy Blood Extraction Kit. CDR1 and CDR2 (SGHRS, YFSETQ) derive from the germline V gene. From cysteine to phenylalanine, the CDR3 is 14 amino acids long. Here the CDR3 DNA is all that survives: 42 bases in frame from base 1. The V and J ends are trimmed by 4 bases and 0 bases, leaving 10 bases between them.

These data come from a study of cytomegalovirus exposure and HLA in healthy donors (dated by TCRdb to 2015 to 2018). At the level of the whole study: An earlier analysis of a few hundred of the donors reported about 300 Gb of sequence data and some 110 million unique TCR beta sequences obtained from roughly 180 million T cells. An early release covering 500 to 750 HLA-typed donors comprised approximately 290 gigabases of sequencing data and tens of millions of unique TCR sequences. The genetic ancestry cluster associated with self-reported Caucasian donors included 81% of the approximately 430 genotyped donors. The study aimed to test whether signatures of past pathogen exposure could be identified by cataloging public T cell receptors. The study used immunosequencing to profile the T cell repertoires of around 600 subjects and linked those repertoires to cytomegalovirus serostatus. Besides the first cohort of 666 subjects, a separate validation cohort made up of 120 different subjects was used. The study combined high-throughput TCR immunosequencing, statistical association of individual TCRs with disease status, and machine learning to predict cytomegalovirus infection status. A later analysis re-examined previously published TCR beta repertoires from just over 650 donors and added high-resolution HLA genotyping to investigate patterns of TCR occurrence. The later analysis used no new phenotypic data to find candidate immune exposures, relying instead on TCR beta sequences and their occurrence across donors. In an earlier analysis of roughly 540 of the donors, high-throughput TCR beta sequencing was used to judge whether each TCR beta V gene segment behaved as functional or pseudogenic. Donor age, sex, ethnicity and CMV serostatus were compiled together with the repertoire data. A later genetic analysis used genome-wide SNP genotypes for about 65% of the roughly 670 donors, treating that subset as a discovery cohort. All discovery cohort repertoires had been generated on a single sequencing platform. HLA typing covered class I and class II loci at four-digit resolution. The number of donors typed differed by locus, with about 629-640 for A, B, C, DRB1 and DQB1, roughly 550 for DQA1, 600 to 610 for DPA1, and some 440 for DPB1. Because of strong linkage in the cohort, five DR-DQ haplotypes were treated as single units for association and clustering. Among around 400 genotyped donors of the cohort, an average of around 240,000 unique TCR beta nucleotide sequences were sequenced per donor, around a sixth of them non-productive. Study-wide findings and limitations: According to the authors, the approach could potentially be generalized to other disease states and immunological phenotypes. When HLA alleles, especially DR and DQ, strongly co-occurred, attributing TCR associations to individual alleles was difficult. Linkage disequilibrium might explain the correlated functional status among segregating V segments, but an unknown experimental factor could not be excluded. The cohort was sequenced for TCR beta chains only, and without alpha or paired-chain data the features that could be detected were limited. In the study, around 150 TCR beta chains were listed as associated with cytomegalovirus. A later analysis found that HLA-associated TCR beta chains were more clonally expanded and had lower generation probabilities than equally common non-associated chains. According to a later genetic analysis, donors in an Asian-associated ancestry cluster had fewer N-insertions in productive TCRs than the approximately 700-donor mean. Roughly uniform sequencing depth across donors was assumed in presence/absence analyses, although this assumption may not hold. HLA typing was unavailable for some donors at each locus, so association tests used only the typed subset. The 87-base-pair reads could not distinguish some IMGT-functional V segments, including TRBV6-2 and TRBV6-3, so those segments were excluded. For the cohort, immune exposure information was limited to CMV serostatus. In vitro tests confirmed that a few of the cytomegalovirus-associated TCR beta chains recognize cytomegalovirus antigens. An association between a missense DCLRE1C variant and V-gene and J-gene trimming of TCR beta chains was found in a later genetic analysis and replicated in an independent cohort. A later analysis found that TCR association rates varied across HLA loci, with DRB1 alleles showing the most associated TCRs and HLA-C alleles the fewest. Specific HLA alleles were associated with 16,951 TCR beta sequences at a false discovery rate of 0.05 in a later analysis. Because counts were too low, about 15 rarely observed V segments, including chromosome 9 orphons, were left out of the earlier analysis of roughly 600 of the donors. A cluster of highly shared sequence variants was judged likely to be a technical artifact of the sequencing pipeline. Across donors, most TCR sequences were observed very rarely, whereas some public TCRs were present in many individuals. Most CMV-associated TCR beta chains appeared to be HLA-restricted in a later analysis, and the HLA associations seemed to be driven largely by CMV exposure. A later analysis reported that several top co-occurrence clusters appeared linked to parvovirus B19, influenza, CMV and Epstein-Barr virus. The classifier was reported to diagnose cytomegalovirus status with high specificity and sensitivity in both the original and validation cohorts. In an earlier analysis of about 540 of the donors, most TCR beta V segments were observed in productive rearrangements about 87% or about 30% of the time, broadly matching IMGT annotations. A further reported finding was that TCR beta sequences accurately predicted the HLA-A and HLA-B alleles for most subjects in the first cohort.

Preparation of the library involved the immunoSEQ multiplex PCR assay. For the multiplex PCR, a mixture combining 60 forward primers for TCR Vbeta segments and 13 reverse primers for TCR Jbeta segments was used. The CDR3 region of rearranged TCR beta genes was amplified from genomic DNA by a multiplex PCR assay. The Illumina HiSeq System was used to sequence the amplified TCR beta libraries as 87-base-pair reads. On the study's bioinformatics: In a later analysis, 70 million to 95 million unique TCR beta chains were counted across the 500 to 850 repertoires, and roughly 9.9 million of these chains were shared by at least two donors. Raw reads were error-corrected and collapsed into unique sequences with a nearest-neighbor algorithm that merged closely related sequences to remove PCR and sequencing errors. V, D and J gene segments were assigned by aligning CDR3 sequences to IMGT reference sequences. For a sequence to be retained, a match of at least six nucleotides to both a V gene segment and a J gene segment was required. Rearrangements were classified as productive when the CDR3 lacked stop codons and remained in frame with V and J, and all other rearrangements were classified as non-productive. Following IMGT convention, CDR3 was defined as the stretch from the second conserved V-encoded cysteine to the conserved J-encoded phenylalanine. In an earlier analysis of roughly 610 of the donors, sequences lacking an unambiguous match to a single V gene segment were excluded. In an earlier analysis of around 590 of the donors, a V segment was called functional when productive rearrangements were above 56.7%, and segregating when the standard deviation between donors exceeded 5%. A statistical classification framework was built to diagnose cytomegalovirus status from the catalog of TCR beta chain sequences. A later analysis assigned V and J genes by comparing TCR nucleotide sequences with IMGT/GENE-DB human TR gene sequences. Using the TCRdist pipeline, a later analysis assigned CDR3 sequences along with most-parsimonious VDJ recombination scenarios. In a later analysis, each TCR beta chain was defined by its CDR3 amino acid sequence together with its V-gene family, and reads lacking a unique V-gene family were excluded. A later analysis removed several hundred highly shared, low-generation-probability nucleotide sequences to deal with suspected cross-contamination and a sequencing artifact. In a later analysis, a clonal expansion index for each public chain was calculated from normalized within-repertoire ranks of inferred template counts. A later analysis computed generation probabilities with a VDJ recombination model fitted to out-of-frame rearrangements, and checked the results against IGoR. In a later analysis, TCR-TCR, TCR-HLA and TCR-CMV co-occurrence was scored with hypergeometric tests, and a repertoire-size bias correction was applied to TCR pairs. To estimate false discovery rates, a later analysis permuted the HLA or CMV assignments 20 times. In a later analysis, co-occurring TCRs were grouped using DBSCAN, with TCRdist sequence similarity added in when clustering inside HLA-allele-positive subsets. For co-occurrence clustering, repertoires with fewer than 30,000 or more than 120,000 public chains were excluded, along with roughly 5 repertoires with anomalous nucleotide sharing. Sourced from immuneACCESS, this table was stored by TCRdb with only in-frame sequences that have V and J called. A share of the clones is absent; for the studies checked, an unresolved V gene accounts for under half, and the remainder has no known explanation. Clone size and V and J calls were adopted from that table, with D and trimming inferred from the DNA. A total of 65,000 or so clones appear in this sample, approximately 77% of them only once. The biggest ten clones account for approximately 3.5% of the sample.

The sequenced sample was PBMCs. The chain employs TRBV5-1 and TRBJ1-1; no D segment can be confidently identified. The sequence derives from a woman between 40 and 50 years old in good health and CMV-seropositive. The CDR3 region has the sequence CASSPGWLNTEAFF. The DNA reads as follows: TGCGCCAGCAGCCCGGGGTGGCTGAACACTGAAGCTTTCTTT.